This TCR beta chain came from a study of blood T cell dynamics during melanoma immunotherapy. Whole-study context: Metastatic melanoma patients received first-line pembrolizumab or nivolumab plus ipilimumab. General study findings and limits: Immune-effector CD8+ cells best matched cell-free DNA CDR3 sequences and were most clonal. Clones driving repertoire changes may be melanoma-specific or general immune activation.

On this clone: Its matching antigen is unknown.

CDR1 and CDR2 from the germline V gene are SGDLS and YYNGEE. Trimming removed 4 bases from V and 4 bases from J, with 18 bases in between. CDR3 length: 15 residues. Time point denoted: pre-treatment baseline. The protocol was immunoSEQ multiplex PCR, while the TCRdb copy is restricted to in-frame clones and leaves out a portion. The sample has a few thousand clones, less than 98% seen once. The clonotype was recovered from a human donor with melanoma. The chain links TRBV9 to TRBJ2-7, with D maybe TRBD2 (7 bases). The specimen was effector memory CD8+ T cells from blood, collected from a patient treated with checkpoint blockade. The CDR3 DNA is TGTGCCAGCAGCCGGGGGGCGGGGGCGGTATACGAGCAGTACTTC. Amino acids: CASSRGAGAVYEQYF.